This TCR beta chain was sequenced during a study of blood T cell repertoires in COVID-19 (TCRdb year 2020). Looking at the study overall: Collaborator samples came from the United States, Italy and Spain and covered acute and convalescent phases of COVID-19. The prospective study material was composed of cDNA or gDNA derived from T cells, B-cell-depleted T cells, or PBMCs. The dataset comprised deeply sampled blood TCRbeta repertoires from subjects exposed to, actively infected with, or recovered from COVID-19. A freely available public database, intended as a resource for researchers studying the immune response to SARS-CoV-2, is where the repertoires were released. Samples came from the ongoing ImmuneRACE study (first 160 participants) plus 1,254 subjects from 6 global collaborators. A de-identified subject ID, COVID-19 status, age in years and sex were almost always included in the sample metadata. Where available, HLA class I and class II types were taken from metadata supplied by the sample provider and were not determined by assay-based typing. Study-level results and caveats: The amount of clinical and demographic metadata varied by source and participant and was provided uncurated.

There are many counts of this clone. Its target antigen remains unknown. Base qualities are not provided; no much larger clone lies one nucleotide away. The immunoSEQ Assay, a bias-controlled multiplex PCR, was used to amplify TCRbeta CDR3 regions from genomic DNA. The authors' analysis ran thus. The number of nucleated cells in each sample was estimated by amplification of reference gene primers within the assay. Sequence reads were collapsed and filtered to measure the absolute abundance of every unique TCRbeta CDR3 rearrangement. For each sample, productive Simpson clonality was calculated as the square root of Simpson's diversity index over productive rearrangements. The source is immuneACCESS, and TCRdb retained only in-frame sequences with V and J called. Part of the clones is not carried over; for the studies checked, unresolved V genes explain less than half of this, and the remainder is unexplained. V, J and clone size are those of that table, while D and trimming were read from the DNA. The sample includes over 200,000 clones, with around 82% observed a single time. The ten largest make up more than 10% of the sample.

Each collaborating institution followed its own protocols to collect whole blood in K2EDTA tubes. For TCRbeta analysis, collaborator samples were shipped as frozen whole blood, as isolated PBMCs, or as DNA extracted from either sample type. According to the germline V gene, CDR1 reads SQVTM and CDR2 reads ANQGSEA. The CDR3 spans 13 residues, from the cysteine through the phenylalanine. Only CDR3 DNA remains: 39 bases, in frame from the first base. V loses 4 bases, J loses 9 bases, and the germline ends lie 18 bases apart. Recombination joined TRBV29-1 with TRBJ1-1, with TRBD1 perhaps the D gene, on 5 matching bases. The sequence was obtained from a middle-aged woman with acute or convalescent COVID-19. The sample taken for sequencing was peripheral blood. The encoded CDR3 is CSVVLQGGQKAFF. DNA sequence: TGCAGCGTTGTTTTGCAGGGCGGCCAGAAAGCTTTCTTT.